A single sample gave rise to the 3 T cell receptor beta chains below, sequenced in a study of T-cell reconstitution after alpha-beta-depleted transplantation in children. The library targeted TCRbeta and was prepared with unique molecular identifiers. A single record per CDR3 protein comes from TCRdb applying MiXCR to the PCR reads. The table has 500,000 to 750,000 distinct CDR3 sequences, 25% to 30% seen once. Here the sequenced sample was PBMCs, taken before TCRalphabeta/CD19-depleted stem cell transplant. The receptors originated from a boy under two years old with Wiskott-Aldrich syndrome, due to receive a stem cell transplant.

The chain joins TRBV12-3 or TRBV12-4 to TRBJ2-5; no firm D call. Trimming took 3 bases from V and 4 from J, leaving 18 bases between them. The CDR3 loop spans 16 amino acids. CDR3 sequence reads: CASSFPVTEQLETQYF. CDR3 nucleotides: TGTGCCAGCAGTTTCCCAGTGACGGAACAATTAGAGACCCAGTACTTC.

This clonotype was recorded a few times. This CDR3 is CASSQDAAGADTQYF. CDR3 sequence (DNA): TGCGCCAGCAGCCAAGACGCGGCGGGGGCAGATACGCAGTATTTT. The rearrangement joins TRBV4-1 to TRBJ2-3, with 7 positions matching TRBD2. Germline CDR1 reads MGHRA; CDR2 reads YSYEKL. The CDR3 is 15 amino acids. After removal of 0 bases from V and 4 bases from J, the junction contained 4 bases not matched to a gene.

This chain connects TRBV20-1 to TRBJ2-5; perhaps TRBD2 as D (6 bases). Germline V gene sequence: CDR1 DFQATT, CDR2 SNEGSKA (reference sequence). With 5 bases removed from V and 1 base from J, the gap between germline ends came to 11 bases. The CDR3 length is 13 residues. CDR3 in DNA: TGCAGTGCTCAACTAGCCATCCAAGAGACCCAGTACTTC. This codes for CSAQLAIQETQYF.